What follows are 29 T cell receptor beta chains derived from one specimen sequenced in a study of tissue T cells after allogeneic stem cell transplantation. The repertoire was sequenced with immunoSEQ multiplex PCR; TCRdb's copy has only in-frame clones and lacks some. Seen here are about 3,700 clones, about 44% observed once, and the top ten hold 28%. Time point noted: mouse harvest day 14 after allogeneic transplant. Each mouse received 10^7 T-cell-depleted marrow cells plus 10^6 splenic CD5+ T cells by tail vein. Specimen: gut tissue. The source is a female BALB/c mouse given C57BL/6 T cells with graft-versus-host disease after an allogeneic hematopoietic cell transplant.

In its sample, this clone was seen a few times. Gene names and germline match the mouse. The CDR3 goes on 1 residue after the read ends, and that part is filled in from the germline J gene. The chain couples TRBV23 to TRBJ2-7. The CDR3 runs 15 residues. Germline CDR1 is KGHTA and CDR2 is FQNQQP. CDR3 DNA, as far as it was read: TGCTCCAGCAGTCAATCGACCCATAGCTCCTATGAACAGTAC. Its protein product is CSSSQSTHSSYEQY. The whole CDR3 sequence is CSSSQSTHSSYEQYF.

This clone was seen a handful of times. The gene symbols are mouse symbols. The CDR3 end lies 1 residue beyond the end of the read and is filled in from the germline J gene. The V call is TRBV26, the J call TRBJ1-3; D not resolved. CDR3 length: 14 amino acids. Germline V lookup: CDR1 KGHPV, CDR2 FQNQEV (reference sequence). Trimming stripped 0 bases from V and 0 bases from J, with 3 bases between. Incomplete CDR3 DNA: TGTGCCAGCAGTCTGTCGTATTCTGGAAATACGCTCTAT. It translates to CASSLSYSGNTLY. The complete CDR3 reads CASSLSYSGNTLYF.

This clone appeared a few times. The gene symbols are mouse symbols. Coverage ceases 1 residue before the CDR3 finishes, and the germline J gene fills in the end. The chain uses TRBV23 and TRBJ1-5; TRBD1 is the table's D call, not checked against the DNA. The germline gives CDR1 KGHTA, CDR2 FQNQQP. The CDR3 runs 14 residues. The chain's CDR3 is CSSSRDTNNQAPLF. CDR3 DNA, as far as it was read: TGCTCCAGCAGTCGGGACACTAACAACCAGGCTCCGCTT.

In regard to this clone: Mouse gene names apply. The sequenced fragment ends 1 residue before the CDR3 boundary, so the rest is inferred from the germline J gene. The chain uses TRBV13-2 and TRBJ1-1; the match to TRBD1 covers 8 bases. Trimming at V came to 5 bases and at J to 11 bases, leaving 8 bases not matched to a gene. CDR1 and CDR2 (germline): NNHNN, SYGAGS (reference sequence). The CDR3 sequence is 12 residues long. The sequenced part of the CDR3 DNA is TGTGCCAGCGGCCCCCCGGGACAGGACGTCTTC. It codes for CASGPPGQDVF. Given in full, the CDR3 is CASGPPGQDVFF.

Of note for this clone: The genes and germline here are from mouse. The CDR3 goes on 1 residue after the read ends, and that part is filled in from the germline J gene. This rearrangement joins TRBV13-2 to TRBJ2-3; TRBD2 aligns across 11 bases. CDR3 length: 16 residues. Per germline, CDR1 NNHNN and CDR2 SYGAGS (reference sequence). After removal of 3 bases from V and 2 bases from J, the junction contained 5 bases not matched to a gene. The CDR3 bases that were read are TGTGCCAGCGGTGTACTGGGGGGGCGAGCTGCAGAAACGCTGTAT. Translating it yields CASGVLGGRAAETLY. The whole CDR3 sequence is CASGVLGGRAAETLYF.

In its sample, this clone was seen a few times. Gene names are the mouse ones. Read sequence stops 1 residue before the CDR3 end, and the germline J gene provides the missing end. The rearrangement uses TRBV26 and TRBJ2-7; 9 nucleotides line up with TRBD2. The CDR3 spans 14 residues. Germline V lookup: CDR1 KGHPV, CDR2 FQNQEV (reference sequence). V shed 2 bases and J 2 bases; nucleotides not matched to a gene: 1. The covered CDR3 bases are TGTGCCAGCAGTCTGGGGACTGGGACCTATGAACAGTAC. Translating gives CASSLGTGTYEQY. The complete CDR3 protein is CASSLGTGTYEQYF. Together with reference TRBV26 and TRBJ2-7, the CDR3 gives the full variable domain: NSKVIQTPRYLVKGQGQKAKMRCIPEKGHPVVFWYQQNKNNEFKFLINFQNQEVLQQIDMTEKRFSAECPSNSPCSLEIQSSEAGDSALYLCASSLGTGTYEQYFGPGTRLTVL.

In the case of this clone: Gene names and germline match the mouse. The part of the CDR3 DNA that was read is TGTGCCAGCAGACAGGGGGGGAACTCCGACTACACC. Translating gives CASRQGGNSDYT. The CDR3 in full is CASRQGGNSDYTF. The gene calls are TRBV13-3 and TRBJ1-2; 8 nucleotides agree with TRBD1. The CDR3 goes on 1 residue after the read ends, and that part is filled in from the germline J gene. Germline lookup yields CDR1 NNHDY and CDR2 SYVADS. CDR3 length equals 13 residues. V was pared by 5 bases and J by 2 bases, with 2 bases of the junction left unmatched.

This clone has a handful of counts. Gene names and germline refer to mouse. The CDR3 extends 1 residue past the end of the read, so its final part is completed from the germline J gene. The chain joins TRBV4 to TRBJ2-1, with TRBD2 identical over 8 bases. The V segment lost 4 bases and the J segment 1 base; nucleotides outside the gene matches: 0. CDR3 length: 14 amino acids. CDR1 and CDR2 from the germline V gene are LGHDT and YNNKQL (reference sequence). The CDR3 loop is CASSLGGNYAEQFF. The part of the CDR3 DNA that was read is TGTGCCAGCAGCTTGGGGGGGAACTATGCTGAGCAGTTC.

This clone was recorded a few times. Gene and germline names: mouse. The sequence runs out 1 residue before the end of the CDR3; the remainder is reconstructed from the germline J gene. The chain is built from TRBV3 and TRBJ2-1; 9 bases map to TRBD2. CDR1 is SNHLY and CDR2 is FYNGKV in the germline V gene (reference sequence). The CDR3 spans 14 residues. J lost 6 bases, V lost 3 bases, and 3 bases had no gene match. CDR3 DNA (partial): TGTGCCAGCAGCTTCCTGGGGGGGAGTGCTGAGCAGTTC. Translating it yields CASSFLGGSAEQF. In full, the CDR3 reads CASSFLGGSAEQFF.

Concerning this clone itself: Mouse names are used for the genes. The read falls 1 residue short of the CDR3 end, and the missing part is taken from the germline J gene. The chain couples TRBV3 to TRBJ2-2; 9 bases map to TRBD2. The germline V gene encodes CDR1 SNHLY and CDR2 FYNGKV (reference sequence). This CDR3 has 15 residues. V was pared by 2 bases and J by 4 bases, with 2 bases of the junction left unmatched. Here the CDR3 reads CASSLTGGSTGQLYF. The sequenced part of the CDR3 DNA is TGTGCCAGCAGCTTAACTGGGGGGAGCACCGGGCAGCTCTAC.

With regard to this clone: These gene names are mouse names. The read ends 1 residue before the CDR3 terminus; that terminus is restored from the germline J gene. The chain has TRBV26 and TRBJ2-3; 7 bases agree with TRBD1. The length of the CDR3 is 15 residues. V gave up 1 base and J gave up 3 bases; unmatched junction bases: 4. The germline CDR1 and CDR2 sequences are KGHPV and FQNQEV (reference sequence). Incomplete CDR3 DNA: TGTGCCAGCAGTCTGTACCGGGACAGAGCAGAAACGCTGTAT. Protein product: CASSLYRDRAETLY. The whole CDR3 sequence is CASSLYRDRAETLYF.

Regarding this clone: Gene and germline names: mouse. The read halts 1 residue ahead of the CDR3 end, with the missing end drawn from the germline J gene. V is TRBV26 and J is TRBJ2-7, with 12 positions matching TRBD2. Germline V lookup: CDR1 KGHPV, CDR2 FQNQEV (reference sequence). The junction had 4 bases not matched to a gene; V was cut back by 4 bases and J by 6 bases. This CDR3 region has 14 residues. The sequenced part of the CDR3 DNA is TGTGCCAGCAGTCCGACTGGGGGGGCGCGTGAACAGTAC. Protein product: CASSPTGGAREQY. The full-length CDR3 reads as CASSPTGGAREQYF.

To note about this clone: The gene names given are mouse names. The CDR3 sequence: CASTGGAETLYF. Incomplete CDR3 DNA: TGTGCCAGCACGGGGGGTGCAGAAACGCTGTAT. This chain uses TRBV26 with TRBJ2-3; D is perhaps TRBD1 or TRBD2 (5 bases each). The read falls 1 residue short of the CDR3 end, and the missing part is taken from the germline J gene. CDR1 is KGHPV and CDR2 is FQNQEV in the germline V gene (reference sequence). The CDR3 totals 12 residues. The V end was cut by 7 bases, the J end by 1 base, with 6 bases between.

To note about this clone: Gene names and germline refer to mouse. The read ends 1 residue shy of where the CDR3 ends; the end is completed using the germline J gene. The chain joins TRBV26 to TRBJ1-1; D perhaps matches TRBD1 (5 bases). Trimming took 2 bases from V and 4 from J, leaving 11 bases between them. The CDR3 consists of 14 residues. Germline assignment: CDR1 KGHPV and CDR2 FQNQEV (reference sequence). Partial CDR3 DNA: TGTGCCAGCAGTCTGGAGGGGCGCAGCACAGAAGTCTTC. Protein sequence: CASSLEGRSTEVF. The whole CDR3 protein is CASSLEGRSTEVFF.

This clone has more than one count but fewer than ten. Genes here carry mouse names. The missing CDR3 end, 1 residue past where the read stops, is filled in from the germline J gene. The V gene is TRBV31, the J gene TRBJ2-7; TRBD2 matches 10 bases. The CDR3 consists of 14 residues. From germline, CDR1 is GKSSPN and CDR2 SITVG. The J segment lost 4 bases and the V segment lost 1 base, leaving 4 bases of the junction unmatched. CDR3: CAWSHGTGDYEQYF. Partial CDR3 DNA: TGTGCCTGGAGTCACGGGACTGGGGATTATGAACAGTAC.

This clone showed up just a few times. Gene names are mouse gene names. Sequencing ends 1 residue short of the CDR3 end; the germline J gene provides the rest. The V call is TRBV12-2, the J call TRBJ2-5, with D uncertain. With 0 bases removed from V and 0 bases from J, the gap between germline ends came to 6 bases. The CDR3 is 14 amino acids. The germline gives CDR1 SGHLS, CDR2 HYDKME. CDR3: CASSLDGNQDTQYF. The CDR3 DNA, read in part, is TGTGCCAGCTCTCTCGACGGGAACCAAGACACCCAGTAC.

Comments on this clone: The gene names given are mouse names. The CDR3 end is not reached by the read, which stops 1 residue before it; the germline J gene fills it in. This chain joins TRBV26 and TRBJ1-1, with unresolved D. V was trimmed by 2 bases and J by 1 base, leaving 5 bases between them. The germline CDR1 and CDR2 sequences are KGHPV and FQNQEV (reference sequence). The CDR3 runs 13 residues. The part of the CDR3 DNA that was read is TGTGCCAGCAGTCTGAACAGAAACACAGAAGTCTTC. Translated: CASSLNRNTEVF. The full CDR3 protein reads CASSLNRNTEVFF. The full variable domain, its missing parts supplied by reference TRBV26 and TRBJ1-1, is NSKVIQTPRYLVKGQGQKAKMRCIPEKGHPVVFWYQQNKNNEFKFLINFQNQEVLQQIDMTEKRFSAECPSNSPCSLEIQSSEAGDSALYLCASSLNRNTEVFFGKGTRLTVV.

Comment on this clone: Genes and germline come from the mouse. The read halts 1 residue ahead of the CDR3 end, with the missing end drawn from the germline J gene. This chain connects TRBV16 to TRBJ1-2, with 9 nucleotides matching TRBD1. There are 15 residues in the CDR3. The germline gives CDR1 SGHSA, CDR2 FRNQAP. With 0 bases clipped from V and 2 bases from J, the junction kept 1 base outside the gene matches. CDR3 region: CASSLETGGNSDYTF. The CDR3 DNA, read in part, is TGTGCAAGCAGCTTAGAGACAGGGGGGAACTCCGACTACACC.

To note about this clone: Germline and genes: mouse. The missing CDR3 end, 1 residue past where the read stops, is filled in from the germline J gene. The chain uses TRBV15 and TRBJ2-4; TRBD2 matches at 9 bases. The V gene end was trimmed by 1 base and the J gene end by 9 bases; junction bases not matched to a gene: 5. This CDR3 is built from 14 residues. Germline V gene sequence: CDR1 SGHND, CDR2 FRSKSL. Partial CDR3 DNA: TGTGCCAGCAGTTTAGGACTGGGGGAGCGTACCTTGTAC. This encodes CASSLGLGERTLY. The entire CDR3 reads CASSLGLGERTLYF.

As concerns this clone: The listed genes are named as in mouse. The missing CDR3 end, 1 residue past where the read stops, is filled in from the germline J gene. This sequence joins TRBV26 and TRBJ2-2, with 10 bases fitting TRBD1. The CDR3 has 16 residues. The J segment lost 3 bases and the V segment lost 3 bases, leaving 4 bases of the junction unmatched. Per germline, CDR1 KGHPV and CDR2 FQNQEV (reference sequence). The CDR3 protein is CASSLRTGGHTGQLYF. Incomplete CDR3 DNA: TGTGCCAGCAGTCTCAGGACAGGGGGTCACACCGGGCAGCTCTAC.

This clone was counted between two and nine times. Genes and germline are mouse. The read is 1 residue too short to cover the CDR3 end, so that end is filled in from the germline J gene. This chain joins TRBV26 and TRBJ2-7; tentatively, D is TRBD1 (6 bases). The CDR3 is 13 residues long. The V gene's germline CDR1 is KGHPV and CDR2 FQNQEV (reference sequence). V was cut by 3 bases and J by 2 bases, with 8 bases left in between. Incomplete CDR3 DNA: TGTGCCAGCAGTCTTCCAGGGGCCTATGAACAGTAC. It yields the protein CASSLPGAYEQY. The entire CDR3 is CASSLPGAYEQYF.

As to this clone: The gene symbols are mouse symbols. Coverage ceases 1 residue before the CDR3 finishes, and the germline J gene fills in the end. The J gene is TRBJ2-7, the V gene TRBV5; 12 nucleotides agree with TRBD2. The CDR3 is made up of 17 amino acids. Germline V lookup: CDR1 LGHNA, CDR2 YNLKQL (reference sequence). V dropped 3 bases and J dropped 7; count of bases not matched to a gene: 13. Partial CDR3 DNA: TGTGCCAGCAGCCACCGGGACTGGGGGGCGCTTCGGGGGGAACAGTAC. Translating gives CASSHRDWGALRGEQY. The complete CDR3 reads CASSHRDWGALRGEQYF.

Remarks on this clone: Germline and genes here are mouse. The CDR3 end is not reached by the read, which stops 1 residue before it; the germline J gene fills it in. The chain has TRBV23 and TRBJ1-2; the DNA was not used to check the table's D call, TRBD1. This CDR3 contains 13 residues. Germline-derived CDR1 and CDR2 are KGHTA and FQNQQP. CDR3 bases read: TGCTCCAGCAGTTACAGGGAAGACTCCGACTACACC. Encoded protein: CSSSYREDSDYT. The CDR3 in its entirety is CSSSYREDSDYTF. Full variable domain (remainder filled in from reference TRBV23 and TRBJ1-2): DAAVTQKPRYLIKMKGQEAEMKCIPEKGHTAVFWYQQKQSKELKFLIYFQNQQPLDQIDMVKERFSAVCPSSSLCSLGIRTCEAEDSALYLCSSSYREDSDYTFGSGTRLLVI.

A note on this clone: The gene symbols are mouse symbols. The CDR3 end falls 1 residue outside the read, so it is completed with the germline J gene. The chain employs TRBV3 and TRBJ2-2, with TRBD1 identical over 9 bases. The CDR3 contains 14 residues. Germline loops: CDR1 SNHLY, CDR2 FYNGKV (reference sequence). The trim removed 5 bases at V and 4 bases at J, leaving 2 bases unmatched. CDR3: CASSPDRGTGQLYF. Incomplete CDR3 DNA: TGTGCCAGCAGCCCGGACAGGGGCACCGGGCAGCTCTAC.

On this clone itself: The germline and genes are mouse ones. Read data end 1 residue before the CDR3 end; the end is taken from the germline J gene. The chain recombines TRBV13-1 with TRBJ2-4; D unresolved. The CDR3 covers 12 residues. Between the trimmed V and J ends, which lost 3 bases and 3 bases, there was a span of 5 bases. Germline V gene data show CDR1 as NSHNY and CDR2 as SYGAGN. The part of the CDR3 DNA that was read is TGTGCCAGCAGTGGGGCCCAAAACACCTTGTAC. Translation gives CASSGAQNTLY. The whole CDR3 protein is CASSGAQNTLYF.

This clone has only a few counts. All gene names here are mouse names. The read comes to an end 1 residue before the CDR3 does, leaving the germline J gene to fill in the end. V usage is TRBV26 and J usage is TRBJ2-7; TRBD2 might be the D (7 bases). Deletions cut 2 bases from V and 4 bases from J, with 12 bases between. Germline V gene data show CDR1 as KGHPV and CDR2 as FQNQEV (reference sequence). The CDR3 runs 14 residues. CDR3 DNA, as far as it was read: TGTGCCAGCAGTCTGACGGGGGGCACTTATGAACAGTAC. The encoded protein is CASSLTGGTYEQY. The complete CDR3 sequence is CASSLTGGTYEQYF.

This clone was detected a few times. Any gene name here is a mouse gene name. Read coverage stops 1 residue before the CDR3 terminus; the germline J gene supplies the remainder. The gene calls are TRBV26 and TRBJ1-4, with D uncertain. Trimming pared 2 bases from V and 0 bases from J, leaving 4 bases between. The CDR3 contains 14 residues. In germline, CDR1 is KGHPV, CDR2 FQNQEV (reference sequence). The CDR3 DNA, read in part, is TGTGCCAGCAGTCTGGAGCTTTCCAACGAAAGATTATTT. This codes for CASSLELSNERLF. The full CDR3 protein reads CASSLELSNERLFF.

In its sample, this clone ranks as medium-sized. Gene names refer to mouse genes. The CDR3 is cut off 1 residue early in the read; its end comes from the germline J gene. This rearrangement joins TRBV15 to TRBJ2-7; 8 nucleotides match TRBD2. Losses at the gene ends were 6 bases for V and 0 bases for J; bases not matched to a gene: 4. The germline gives CDR1 SGHND, CDR2 FRSKSL. The CDR3 loop spans 14 amino acids. The CDR3 loop reads CASSRLGSSYEQYF. CDR3 DNA (partial): TGTGCCAGCAGCAGACTGGGGAGCTCCTATGAACAGTAC.

As concerns this clone: Mouse gene names and germline throughout. The CDR3 is cut off 1 residue early in the read; its end comes from the germline J gene. V and J are TRBV24 and TRBJ2-7; TRBD2 matches 8 bases. The germline gives CDR1 KGHTA, CDR2 FRNEEI. V lost 0 bases and J lost 6; bases outside the gene matches: 7. The CDR3 has 15 residues. CDR3 DNA, as far as it was read: TGTGCCAGCAGTCTGTATTTGGGGGGGGAGGGTGAACAGTAC. Its translation: CASSLYLGGEGEQY. In full, the CDR3 reads CASSLYLGGEGEQYF.